Presented here are 32 T cell receptor beta chains from one specimen sequenced in a study of blood T cell repertoires in COVID-19. Assay used: immunoSEQ multiplex PCR; TCRdb lists only in-frame clones, some missing. The sample lists around 200,000 clones; 65% to 85% were seen once. Sequences were obtained from peripheral blood. The receptors shown here come from a middle-aged woman with COVID-19, enrolled during active disease.

The chain is built from TRBV12-3 or TRBV12-4 and TRBJ1-2; no reliable D call. This CDR3 has 12 amino acids. The V end lost 6 bases, the J end lost 4 bases, and 9 bases lay between the germline ends. The CDR3 DNA follows: TGTGCCAGCAGAGACTGGCTCTATGGCTACACCTTC. Its protein product is CASRDWLYGYTF.

The CDR3 bases are TGTGCCAGTAGCCTGGAGCGCTATGAGCAGTTCTTC. Amino acid sequence: CASSLERYEQFF. V usage is TRBV19 and J usage is TRBJ2-1; D gene ambiguous. V was clipped by 6 bases and J by 8 bases, with 11 bases between them. CDR3 length equals 12 residues. Germline CDR1 is LNHDA and CDR2 is SQIVND (reference sequence).

The chain employs TRBV10-2 and TRBJ2-7; TRBD2 might be the D (5 bases). The CDR3 is 12 amino acids. Trimming took off 10 bases at V and 5 bases at J, with 15 bases between the two ends. The germline gives CDR1 WSHSY, CDR2 SAAADI. The CDR3 DNA reads TGCGCCAATACCCCCGGGGTCCACGAGCAGTACTTC. Translating it yields CANTPGVHEQYF.

The chain recombines TRBV28 with TRBJ2-2, with D tentatively TRBD2 (6 bases). The germline V gene has CDR1 MDHEN and CDR2 SYDVKM. Trimming shortened V by 6 bases and J by 5 bases, and 16 bases separated the two germline ends. This CDR3 region has 15 residues. CDR3 residues: CASSPLRAGTGELFF. CDR3 DNA: TGTGCCAGCAGCCCTCTCCGGGCGGGGACCGGGGAGCTGTTTTTT.

V and J are TRBV5-8 and TRBJ2-3; 13 bases map to TRBD2. Losses at the gene ends were 3 bases for V and 1 base for J; bases not matched to a gene: 5. This CDR3 has 17 residues. Germline V gene lookup returns CDR1 SGHTS and CDR2 YDEGEE. Written as DNA, the CDR3 is TGTGCCAGCAGCTCCGGACTAGCGGGGGCTCGCACAGATACGCAGTATTTT. This sequence encodes CASSSGLAGARTDTQYF.

The chain is built from TRBV7-2 and TRBJ2-5; possibly TRBD1 for D (6 bases). This CDR3 is built from 14 residues. The V and J ends lost 4 bases and 6 bases respectively, with 15 bases between them. CDR1 is SGHTA and CDR2 is FQGNSA in the germline V gene. CDR3 region: CASSSKAGAQTQYF. The CDR3 bases are TGTGCCAGCAGCTCTAAGGCAGGGGCACAGACCCAGTACTTC.

The V gene is TRBV7-9, the J gene TRBJ2-3; maybe TRBD2 (6 bases). The V gene lost 5 bases and the J gene lost 1 base, with 16 bases spanning the gap. The CDR3 consists of 16 residues. Germline CDR1 SEHNR, CDR2 FQNEAQ (reference sequence). The CDR3 nucleotides are TGTGCCAGCAGCCCGGAAAGGCCTAGCGGCACAGATACGCAGTATTTT. This translates into CASSPERPSGTDTQYF.

This clone was detected a few times. The V call is TRBV25-1, the J call TRBJ1-2, with unresolved D. The CDR3 consists of 13 residues. Trimming stripped 3 bases from V and 3 bases from J, with 8 bases between. Germline V gene sequence: CDR1 MGHDK, CDR2 SYGVNS. The CDR3 sequence: CASSEGTHYGYTF. The CDR3 nucleotides read TGTGCCAGCAGTGAGGGCACCCACTATGGCTACACCTTC.

The rearrangement joins TRBV18 to TRBJ1-2; TRBD1 matches at 9 bases. The ends lost 2 bases at V and 6 bases at J; junction bases unmatched: 13. The CDR3 has 17 amino acids. CDR1 KGHSH and CDR2 LQKENI come from the germline V gene. The CDR3 bases are TGTGCCAGCTCACCATTGATTCAAGGACAGGGGTACAATGGCTACACCTTC. This codes for CASSPLIQGQGYNGYTF. The whole variable domain, filled in from reference TRBV18 and TRBJ1-2, reads NAGVMQNPRHLVRRRGQEARLRCSPMKGHSHVYWYRQLPEEGLKFMVYLQKENIIDESGMPKERFSAEFPKEGPSILRIQQVVRGDSAAYFCASSPLIQGQGYNGYTFGSGTRLTVV.

The rearrangement links TRBV7-9 to TRBJ1-2, with a possible D match to TRBD1 (5 bases). The germline V gene has CDR1 SEHNR and CDR2 FQNEAQ (reference sequence). Trimming stripped 1 base from V and 8 bases from J, with 14 bases between. This CDR3 contains 14 residues. The CDR3: CASSLGGQGEGYTF. For the CDR3, the DNA is TGTGCCAGCAGCTTAGGGGGCCAGGGTGAAGGCTACACCTTC.

The gene calls are TRBV5-8 and TRBJ1-4, with D maybe TRBD1 (6 bases). Trimming took off 4 bases at V and 9 bases at J, with 19 bases between the two ends. The CDR3 spans 15 residues. From germline, CDR1 is SGHTS and CDR2 YDEGEE. The CDR3 DNA sequence: TGTGCCAGCAGCCCAAGGGGGACCGCCGGCAAAAAACTGTTTTTT. It is translated as CASSPRGTAGKKLFF.

This chain connects TRBV7-2 to TRBJ1-1; no definite D call. V was clipped by 5 bases and J by 0 bases, with 10 bases between them. The CDR3 is made up of 14 amino acids. Germline CDR1 and CDR2: SGHTA and FQGNSA. This chain's CDR3 is CASSGGSLNTEAFF. The DNA of the CDR3 is TGTGCCAGCAGCGGCGGCAGCCTGAACACTGAAGCTTTCTTT.

In its sample, this clone was seen a few times. The rearrangement joins TRBV28 to TRBJ2-1; D is possibly TRBD2 (6 bases). Trimming removed 1 base at V and 2 bases at J, with 12 bases between. The CDR3 covers 16 residues. CDR1 is MDHEN, CDR2 SYDVKM, per germline. The CDR3 nucleotides read TGTGCCAGCAGTTTATATTCCAAGCGGGCCTACAATGAGCAGTTCTTC. Protein: CASSLYSKRAYNEQFF. The full variable domain, in which reference TRBV28 and TRBJ2-1 provide the parts outside the CDR3, is DVKVTQSSRYLVKRTGEKVFLECVQDMDHENMFWYRQDPGLGLRLIYFSYDVKMKEKGDIPEGYSVSREKKERFSLILESASTNQTSMYLCASSLYSKRAYNEQFFGPGTRLTVL.

This clone was counted only a few times. This chain links TRBV12-3 or TRBV12-4 with TRBJ1-1; D is unclear. V was trimmed by 6 bases and J by 5 bases, leaving 10 bases between them. This CDR3 spans 12 amino acids. CDR3 region: CASRWAGTEAFF. DNA for the CDR3: TGTGCCAGCAGGTGGGCGGGTACTGAAGCTTTCTTT.

The chain has TRBV28 and TRBJ1-5; D is undetermined. CDR3 length: 13 residues. Between the trimmed V and J ends, which lost 5 bases and 4 bases, there was a span of 9 bases. The germline V gene encodes CDR1 MDHEN and CDR2 SYDVKM. CDR3 in DNA: TGTGCCAGCAGTCTGGACTGGAATCAGCCCCAGCATTTT. It encodes CASSLDWNQPQHF.

The V and J genes are TRBV10-3 and TRBJ1-1; D is uncertain. CDR3 length: 13 amino acids. Trimming took 6 bases from V and 4 from J, leaving 12 bases between them. The germline CDR1 and CDR2 sequences are ENHRY and SYGVKD. CDR3 sequence: CAIRGPAGTEAFF. CDR3 nucleotides: TGTGCCATCAGAGGACCTGCGGGCACTGAAGCTTTCTTT.

The V call is TRBV6-1, the J call TRBJ1-5; D is undetermined. The CDR3 runs 14 residues. The germline V gene has CDR1 MNHNS and CDR2 SASEGT. V was cut by 2 bases and J by 1 base, with 6 bases left in between. Here the CDR3 reads CASSESRSNQPQHF. CDR3 bases: TGTGCCAGCAGTGAAAGCAGGAGCAATCAGCCCCAGCATTTT.

The chain recombines TRBV10-1 with TRBJ1-6; D is ambiguous. The germline V and J ends were trimmed by 3 bases and 10 bases, with 10 bases remaining between them. The germline V gene encodes CDR1 WNHNN and CDR2 SYGVQD (reference sequence). The CDR3 totals 13 residues. The CDR3 loop is CASSEQSGSPLHF. The CDR3 DNA is TGCGCCAGCAGTGAACAGAGCGGCTCACCCCTCCACTTT.

The CDR3 DNA is TGTGCCAGCAGGACTAGCGGGTCCGGGGAGCTGTTTTTT. Protein sequence: CASRTSGSGELFF. The chain uses TRBV25-1 and TRBJ2-2, with 10 bases fitting TRBD2. J gave up 6 bases and V 6 bases, and 1 base lay outside the gene matches. The CDR3 spans 13 residues. Germline assignment: CDR1 MGHDK and CDR2 SYGVNS. The complete variable domain, with remaining parts taken from reference TRBV25-1 and TRBJ2-2, reads EADIYQTPRYLVIGTGKKITLECSQTMGHDKMYWYQQDPGMELHLIHYSYGVNSTEKGDLSSESTVSRIRTEHFPLTLESARPSHTSQYLCASRTSGSGELFFGEGSRLTVL.

The J gene is TRBJ1-2, the V gene TRBV28, with 11 bases identical to TRBD1. From germline, CDR1 is MDHEN and CDR2 SYDVKM. CDR3 size: 15 residues. With 5 bases clipped from V and 8 bases from J, the junction kept 10 bases outside the gene matches. CDR3 region: CASSERTGGAVGYTF. CDR3 bases: TGTGCCAGCAGTGAAAGGACAGGGGGCGCGGTGGGCTACACCTTC.

This chain links TRBV7-3 with TRBJ2-5, with 8 bases matching TRBD1. From germline, CDR1 is SGHTA and CDR2 FQGTGA. The length of the CDR3 is 17 residues. V trimming: 2 bases; J trimming: 2 bases; junction bases outside the gene matches: 10. The CDR3 reads CASSLLGGRGQQETQYF. As DNA, the CDR3 is TGTGCCAGCAGCTTATTAGGCGGCAGGGGGCAACAAGAGACCCAGTACTTC.

The V and J genes are TRBV19 and TRBJ2-2; 8 bases agree with TRBD2. CDR3 length equals 18 residues. The V and J ends lost 5 bases and 4 bases, in that order; junction bases with no gene match: 15. Germline V gene sequence: CDR1 LNHDA, CDR2 SQIVND (reference sequence). The CDR3: CASSPTRPSGRATGELFF. The CDR3 nucleotides are TGTGCCAGTAGTCCGACGCGACCCAGCGGGAGAGCCACCGGGGAGCTGTTTTTT.

This chain joins TRBV11-3 and TRBJ1-6, with 8 bases fitting TRBD1. Germline CDR1 reads SGHNT; CDR2 reads YENEEA. The CDR3 runs 16 residues. Losses at the gene ends were 5 bases for V and 10 bases for J; bases not matched to a gene: 13. The CDR3 coding sequence is TGTGCCAGCAGCCAAGAACACGGGACAGGAGGCTCACCCCTCCACTTT. This codes for CASSQEHGTGGSPLHF.

The V call is TRBV9, the J call TRBJ2-7; no reliable D call. The germline V gene has CDR1 SGDLS and CDR2 YYNGEE. The CDR3 contains 14 residues. The V gene lost 2 bases and the J gene lost 1 base, with 10 bases spanning the gap. Written as DNA, the CDR3 is TGTGCCAGCAGCGTGAGCACCCTATCCTACGAGCAGTACTTC. Protein: CASSVSTLSYEQYF.

The J gene is TRBJ2-3, the V gene TRBV15; 8 bases are shared with TRBD2. The V gene end was trimmed by 4 bases and the J gene end by 7 bases; junction bases not matched to a gene: 10. The germline V gene encodes CDR1 LNHNV and CDR2 YYDKDF (reference sequence). This CDR3 region has 15 residues. CDR3 nucleotides: TGTGCCACCAGCAAGGCGGGAGGCCCACAATATACGCAGTATTTT. It encodes CATSKAGGPQYTQYF.

CDR3 residues: CASSFSGRMDTQYF. The DNA of the CDR3 is TGTGCCAGCAGTTTCTCTGGGAGGATGGATACGCAGTATTTT. The V and J genes are TRBV27 and TRBJ2-3, with D possibly being TRBD2 (6 bases). Germline CDR1 MNHEY, CDR2 SMNVEV (reference sequence). CDR3 length equals 14 residues. The V end lost 3 bases, the J end lost 6 bases, and 13 bases lay between the germline ends.

The chain combines TRBV4-1 with TRBJ1-2, with no clear D. From germline, CDR1 is MGHRA and CDR2 YSYEKL. V lost 1 base and J 8 bases, leaving 11 bases between the germline ends. CDR3 length: 13 amino acids. CDR3 sequence reads: CASSQGGFNGYTF. The CDR3 bases are TGCGCCAGCAGCCAAGGCGGGTTTAACGGCTACACCTTC.

This clone was observed a few times. The V call is TRBV11-2, the J call TRBJ1-3; D call uncertain. V was clipped by 1 base and J by 1 base, with 14 bases between them. This CDR3 spans 17 amino acids. From germline, CDR1 is SGHAT and CDR2 FQNNGV. The CDR3 here is CASSLGPVSGSGNTIYF. The CDR3, as DNA: TGTGCCAGCAGCTTAGGCCCGGTATCGGGGTCTGGAAACACCATATATTTT.

The chain employs TRBV18 and TRBJ1-3, with 8 positions matching TRBD1. The CDR3 has 18 residues. Germline V gene lookup returns CDR1 KGHSH and CDR2 LQKENI. V was clipped by 0 bases and J by 0 bases; unmatched bases: 7. CDR3 sequence reads: CASSPPRLTGGSGNTIYF. The CDR3 DNA is TGTGCCAGCTCACCACCCCGCCTTACAGGGGGCTCTGGAAACACCATATATTTT.

V gene TRBV6-1 combines with J gene TRBJ1-1; D gene uncertain. With 1 base removed from V and 1 base from J, the gap between germline ends came to 4 bases. Germline V CDR1 and CDR2: MNHNS, SASEGT. This CDR3 has 13 residues. Written as DNA, the CDR3 is TGTGCCAGCAGTGAAGGGCCGAACACTGAAGCTTTCTTT. Residues: CASSEGPNTEAFF.

The chain recombines TRBV5-6 with TRBJ2-7; D not resolved. In germline, CDR1 is SGHDT, CDR2 YYEEEE. This CDR3 comprises 12 residues. V was clipped by 2 bases and J by 6 bases, with 9 bases between them. CDR3: CASSLVGLEQYF. The CDR3 DNA reads as TGTGCCAGCAGCTTAGTCGGTCTCGAGCAGTACTTC.

This clone showed up just once. The chain uses TRBV7-2 and TRBJ1-5; the D gene is possibly TRBD1 (5 bases). The CDR3 length is 15 residues. Per the germline V gene, CDR1 is SGHTA and CDR2 is FQGNSA. Between the trimmed V and J ends, which lost 5 bases and 5 bases, there was a span of 16 bases. The CDR3: CASSALGRGDQPQHF. In DNA, the CDR3 is TGTGCCAGCAGCGCGTTGGGGCGCGGGGATCAGCCCCAGCATTTT.